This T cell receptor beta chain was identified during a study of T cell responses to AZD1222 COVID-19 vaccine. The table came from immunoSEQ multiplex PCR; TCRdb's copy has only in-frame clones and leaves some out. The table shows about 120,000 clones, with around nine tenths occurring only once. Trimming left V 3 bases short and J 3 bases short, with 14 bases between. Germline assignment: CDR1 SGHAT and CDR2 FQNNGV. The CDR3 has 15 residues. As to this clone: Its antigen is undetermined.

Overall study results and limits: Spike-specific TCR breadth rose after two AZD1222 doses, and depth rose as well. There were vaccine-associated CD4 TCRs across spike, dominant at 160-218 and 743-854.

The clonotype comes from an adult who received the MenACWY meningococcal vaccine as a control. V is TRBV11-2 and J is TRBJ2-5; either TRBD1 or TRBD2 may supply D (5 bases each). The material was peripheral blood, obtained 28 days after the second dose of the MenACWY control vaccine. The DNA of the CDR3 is TGTGCCAGCAGCTTCCGGGACGTTGTAAAAGAGACCCAGTACTTC. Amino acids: CASSFRDVVKETQYF.